These 14 T cell receptor beta chains were sequenced from one sample in a study of blood T cell repertoires in COVID-19. Profiled with immunoSEQ multiplex PCR; TCRdb holds only in-frame clones, not every one. Of a few hundred thousand clones listed, about 82% are singletons. The sample comprised peripheral blood. The origin of the receptors is a woman older than 75 with acute or convalescent COVID-19.

The V call is TRBV4-3, the J call TRBJ2-2; 7 positions agree with TRBD1. Germline V CDR1 and CDR2: LGHNA, YSLEER. J was trimmed by 6 bases and V by 0 bases; bases with no gene match: 7. The CDR3 sequence is 16 residues long. For the CDR3, the DNA is TGCGCCAGCAGCCAAGATTGGAGTCAGGGGGCCGGGGAGCTGTTTTTT. As protein: CASSQDWSQGAGELFF.

This clone was observed at least ten times. The J gene is TRBJ2-3, the V gene TRBV11-2; D gene unclear. Germline V lookup: CDR1 SGHAT, CDR2 FQNNGV. There are 13 residues in the CDR3. V was shortened by 1 base and J by 4 bases, with 6 bases between the two germline ends. DNA for the CDR3: TGTGCCAGCAGCTTAGGAGGAGCAGATACGCAGTATTTT. The encoded protein is CASSLGGADTQYF.

The chain has TRBV6-5 and TRBJ1-2; a possible D gene is TRBD1 (6 bases). V was shortened by 7 bases and J by 1 base, with 16 bases between the two germline ends. The germline CDR1 and CDR2 sequences are MNHEY and SVGAGI. The CDR3 totals 15 residues. The CDR3 DNA is TGTGCCAGCACCCCGGGGGGGCATGATAACTATGGCTACACCTTC. Its translation: CASTPGGHDNYGYTF.

The chain links TRBV7-3 to TRBJ2-1; 8 nucleotides match TRBD2. After removal of 5 bases from V and 5 bases from J, the junction contained 11 bases not matched to a gene. The CDR3 is 16 residues long. Germline-derived CDR1 and CDR2 are SGHTA and FQGTGA. The CDR3 bases are TGTGCCAGCAGCCCCAAACCGACTAGCGTGAACAATGAGCAGTTCTTC. This gives the protein CASSPKPTSVNNEQFF.

J is TRBJ1-5 and V is TRBV28; unclear D gene. CDR3 length equals 13 residues. Germline V lookup: CDR1 MDHEN, CDR2 SYDVKM. V dropped 6 bases and J dropped 2 bases, with 8 bases sitting between them. CDR3 DNA: TGTGCCAGCAGACGGTATGGCAATCAGCCCCAGCATTTT. Translating gives CASRRYGNQPQHF.

V is TRBV7-3 and J is TRBJ2-1; 10 bases match TRBD2. This CDR3 region has 17 residues. Germline V gene sequence: CDR1 SGHTA, CDR2 FQGTGA. The V segment lost 1 base and the J segment 7 bases; nucleotides outside the gene matches: 10. In DNA form, the CDR3 reads TGTGCCAGCAGCTTAAGATCCGGTCTAGCGGGGGTGAATGAGCAGTTCTTC. It encodes CASSLRSGLAGVNEQFF.

The chain combines TRBV7-3 with TRBJ2-1, with D tentatively TRBD2 (5 bases). V was cut by 3 bases and J by 10 bases, with 13 bases left in between. This CDR3 comprises 13 residues. Germline CDR1 and CDR2: SGHTA and FQGTGA. CDR3 region: CASSLTLAGEQFF. As DNA, the CDR3 is TGTGCCAGCAGCTTGACTCTAGCTGGGGAGCAGTTCTTC.

The chain uses TRBV5-1 and TRBJ1-5; 7 positions agree with TRBD1. Germline CDR1 reads SGHRS; CDR2 reads YFSETQ. Trimming removed 0 bases from V and 2 bases from J; junction bases left unmatched: 2. The CDR3 is 15 residues long. The CDR3 DNA sequence: TGCGCCAGCAGCTTGGAAGGACAGGGCAATCAGCCCCAGCATTTT. Protein: CASSLEGQGNQPQHF.

This clone was picked up one time. The J gene is TRBJ1-5, the V gene TRBV5-4; D not certain. CDR1 is SGHNT and CDR2 is YYREEE in the germline V gene (reference sequence). The CDR3 runs to 18 residues. The germline V and J ends were trimmed by 2 bases and 5 bases, with 23 bases remaining between them. CDR3 residues: CASSFKVSDLVADQPQHF. The CDR3 coding sequence is TGTGCCAGCAGCTTTAAGGTCTCGGACCTCGTAGCGGATCAGCCCCAGCATTTT.

The chain joins TRBV27 to TRBJ1-2, with D perhaps matching TRBD1 (5 bases). V lost 0 bases and J lost 4, with 9 bases in between. CDR1 and CDR2 (germline): MNHEY, SMNVEV (reference sequence). The CDR3 totals 14 residues. Written as DNA, the CDR3 is TGTGCCAGCAGTTTATCTGCAGGGTCCTATGGCTACACCTTC. Translation gives CASSLSAGSYGYTF.

The sample holds many counts of this clone. The chain recombines TRBV18 with TRBJ2-1; 10 bases agree with TRBD1. The CDR3 is 15 residues long. Trimming took 2 bases from V and 3 from J; bases not matched to a gene: 1. From germline, CDR1 is KGHSH and CDR2 LQKENI. The DNA of the CDR3 is TGTGCCAGCTCACCATGGGACAGGGGCTACAATGAGCAGTTCTTC. Translating it yields CASSPWDRGYNEQFF. Together with reference TRBV18 and TRBJ2-1, the CDR3 gives the full variable domain: NAGVMQNPRHLVRRRGQEARLRCSPMKGHSHVYWYRQLPEEGLKFMVYLQKENIIDESGMPKERFSAEFPKEGPSILRIQQVVRGDSAAYFCASSPWDRGYNEQFFGPGTRLTVL.

This chain connects TRBV6-5 to TRBJ2-1; D is undetermined. CDR1 MNHEY and CDR2 SVGAGI come from the germline V gene. V was pared by 2 bases and J by 0 bases, with 8 bases between. The CDR3 is 15 residues long. The CDR3 is CASSYGGSSYNEQFF. The DNA for the CDR3 is TGTGCCAGCAGTTACGGCGGTAGCTCCTACAATGAGCAGTTCTTC.

On this clone itself: One end of the junction is discordant with germline, which a read error may explain. The gene calls are TRBV2 and TRBJ2-3; D may be TRBD1 (7 bases). This CDR3 region has 13 residues. Germline V gives CDR1 SNHLY, CDR2 FYNNEI. CDR3 sequence reads: CASSAGTVNPGAF. The CDR3 DNA reads as TGTGCCAGCAGTGCCGGGACAGTTAACCCGGGGGCCTTT. The variable domain in full, completed from reference TRBV2 and TRBJ2-3, reads EPEVTQTPSHQVTQMGQEVILRCVPISNHLYFYWYRQILGQKVEFLVSFYNNEISEKSEIFDDQFSVERPDGSNFTLKIRSTKLEDSAMYFCASSAGTVNPGAFGPGTRLTVL.

The chain's CDR3 is CASSTHRDDSPLHF. The CDR3 coding sequence is TGTGCCAGCAGCACCCACAGGGATGATTCACCCCTCCACTTT. The V call is TRBV9, the J call TRBJ1-6; maybe TRBD1 (6 bases). The CDR3 has 14 residues. The V gene's germline CDR1 is SGDLS and CDR2 YYNGEE. The V and J ends lost 4 bases and 8 bases respectively, with 13 bases between them.